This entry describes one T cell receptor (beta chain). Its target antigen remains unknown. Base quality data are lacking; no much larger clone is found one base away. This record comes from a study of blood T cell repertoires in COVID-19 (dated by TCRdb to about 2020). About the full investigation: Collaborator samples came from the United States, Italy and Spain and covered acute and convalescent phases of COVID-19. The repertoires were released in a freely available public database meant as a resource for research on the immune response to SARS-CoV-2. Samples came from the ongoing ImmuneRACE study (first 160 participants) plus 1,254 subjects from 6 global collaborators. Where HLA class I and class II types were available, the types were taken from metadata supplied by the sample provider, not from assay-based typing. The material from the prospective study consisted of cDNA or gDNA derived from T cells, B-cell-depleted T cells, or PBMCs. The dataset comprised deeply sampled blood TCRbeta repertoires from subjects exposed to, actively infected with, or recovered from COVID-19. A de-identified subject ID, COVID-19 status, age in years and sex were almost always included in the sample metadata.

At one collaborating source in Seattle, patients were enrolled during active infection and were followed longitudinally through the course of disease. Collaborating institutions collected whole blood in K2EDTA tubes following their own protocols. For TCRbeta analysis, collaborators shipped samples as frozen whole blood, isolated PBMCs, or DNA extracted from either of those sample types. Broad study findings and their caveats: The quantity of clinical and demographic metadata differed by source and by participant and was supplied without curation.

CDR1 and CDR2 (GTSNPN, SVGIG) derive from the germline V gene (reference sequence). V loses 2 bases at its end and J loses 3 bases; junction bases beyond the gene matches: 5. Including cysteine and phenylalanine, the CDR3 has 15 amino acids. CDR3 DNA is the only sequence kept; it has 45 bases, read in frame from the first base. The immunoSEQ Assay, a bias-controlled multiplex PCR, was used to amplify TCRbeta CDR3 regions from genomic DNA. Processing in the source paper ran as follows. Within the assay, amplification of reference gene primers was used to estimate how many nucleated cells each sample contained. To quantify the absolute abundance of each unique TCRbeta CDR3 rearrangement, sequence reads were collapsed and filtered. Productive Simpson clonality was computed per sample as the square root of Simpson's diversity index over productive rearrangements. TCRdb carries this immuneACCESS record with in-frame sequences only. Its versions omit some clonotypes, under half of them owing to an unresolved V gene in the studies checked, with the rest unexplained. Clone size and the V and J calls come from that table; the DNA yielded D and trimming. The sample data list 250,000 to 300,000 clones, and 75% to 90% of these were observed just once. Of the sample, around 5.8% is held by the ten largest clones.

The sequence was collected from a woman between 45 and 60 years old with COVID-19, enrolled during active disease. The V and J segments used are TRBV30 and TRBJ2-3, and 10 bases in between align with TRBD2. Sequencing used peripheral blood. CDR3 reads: CAWSSLAGRTDTQYF. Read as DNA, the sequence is TGTGCCTGGAGTTCACTAGCGGGAAGAACAGATACGCAGTATTTT.